Listed here are 21 T cell receptor beta chains from one sample, sequenced in a study of radiotherapy plus CTLA-4 blockade in lung cancer. The protocol was immunoSEQ multiplex PCR, while the TCRdb copy is restricted to in-frame clones and leaves out a portion. The table includes tens of thousands of clones, about 79% detected once. The sequencing here drew on peripheral blood, taken from a patient treated with radiotherapy plus ipilimumab. Receptors were obtained from a human donor with non-small cell lung cancer who had a partial response to radiotherapy plus ipilimumab. Some clones in this sample may be carry-over from other donors' samples.

This clone has just one count. The chain has TRBV4-2 and TRBJ1-1, with D perhaps matching TRBD1 (6 bases). The CDR3 totals 16 residues. CDR1 LGHNA and CDR2 YNFKEQ come from the germline V gene. V was trimmed by 2 bases and J by 5 bases, leaving 18 bases between them. The CDR3, as DNA: TGTGCCAGCAGCCAAATCGAAGGGGGGGGCAGGACTGAAGCTTTCTTT. Protein: CASSQIEGGGRTEAFF.

V usage is TRBV27 and J usage is TRBJ1-2; TRBD1 is a possible D gene (5 bases). The V gene lost 5 bases and the J gene lost 7 bases, with 14 bases spanning the gap. Germline values: CDR1 MNHEY, CDR2 SMNVEV (reference sequence). The CDR3 has 13 amino acids. As DNA, the CDR3 is TGTGCCAGCAGTCCGACCGTGGGGGGTGGCTACACCTTC. Its translation is CASSPTVGGGYTF.

The chain recombines TRBV4-2 with TRBJ2-3; 13 nucleotides line up with TRBD2. V lost 2 bases to trimming and J lost 2 bases; unmatched junction nucleotides: 4. CDR3 size: 17 residues. CDR1 LGHNA and CDR2 YNFKEQ come from the germline V gene. The CDR3: CASSQRTSGGVTDTQYF. In nucleotides, the CDR3 is TGTGCCAGCAGCCAAAGGACTAGCGGGGGAGTCACAGATACGCAGTATTTT.

The V call is TRBV6-6, the J call TRBJ1-5, with D perhaps matching TRBD1 (5 bases). Trimming took 5 bases from V and 5 from J, leaving 13 bases between them. Germline V gene lookup returns CDR1 MNHNY and CDR2 SVGAGI (reference sequence). The CDR3 has 14 residues. The CDR3 spells CASSQRQGHQPQHF. CDR3 bases: TGTGCCAGCAGTCAACGTCAGGGTCATCAGCCCCAGCATTTT.

The DNA of the CDR3 is TGTGCCAGCAGCTTATATTCGGCTAGCGGACACAATGAGCAGTTCTTC. Its protein product is CASSLYSASGHNEQFF. The chain joins TRBV7-3 to TRBJ2-1; 7 bases line up with TRBD2. The CDR3 covers 16 residues. The ends lost 2 bases at V and 5 bases at J; junction bases unmatched: 9. CDR1 and CDR2 from the germline V gene are SGHTA and FQGTGA.

The chain joins TRBV5-1 to TRBJ2-3; D is possibly TRBD1 (5 bases). Germline lookup yields CDR1 SGHRS and CDR2 YFSETQ. The CDR3 runs 15 residues. Trimming shortened V by 0 bases and J by 5 bases, and 13 bases separated the two germline ends. CDR3 coding DNA: TGCGCCAGCAGCTTGGAGGCGAAAGGGGTAGATACGCAGTATTTT. Its translation is CASSLEAKGVDTQYF.

V and J are TRBV6-1 and TRBJ2-4, with D tentatively TRBD2 (6 bases). This CDR3 spans 13 amino acids. The V gene's germline CDR1 is MNHNS and CDR2 SASEGT. The V gene lost 5 bases and the J gene lost 7 bases, with 12 bases spanning the gap. The CDR3 loop is CASSPRGENIQYF. Written as DNA, the CDR3 is TGTGCCAGCAGTCCTCGCGGGGAGAACATTCAGTACTTC.

This clone was observed once. The chain links TRBV29-1 to TRBJ1-1, with a weak D call TRBD1 (5 bases). The CDR3 is 12 residues long. Germline CDR1 is SQVTM and CDR2 is ANQGSEA. The ends were cut back, 7 bases at V and 0 bases at J, with 9 bases in the middle. CDR3 sequence: CSGGGMNTEAFF. The DNA of the CDR3 is TGCAGCGGGGGGGGGATGAACACTGAAGCTTTCTTT.

J is TRBJ1-2 and V is TRBV6-5; possible D gene TRBD1, 5 bases. V was shortened by 7 bases and J by 7 bases, with 19 bases between the two germline ends. The CDR3 runs to 14 residues. In germline, CDR1 is MNHEY, CDR2 SVGAGI. For the CDR3, the DNA is TGTGCCAGCACCCCGGGCAGGGAGGGATCTGGCTACACCTTC. Protein: CASTPGREGSGYTF.

This chain connects TRBV2 to TRBJ2-7; D is unresolved. Looked up from germline, CDR1 is SNHLY and CDR2 is FYNNEI. V lost 7 bases, J lost 0 bases, and 13 bases lay in between. The CDR3 length is 14 residues. In DNA form, the CDR3 reads TGTGCCAGCAACCGTTCCCCACTCTCCTACGAGCAGTACTTC. It encodes CASNRSPLSYEQYF.

This clone was observed a single time. The chain employs TRBV7-9 and TRBJ2-5, with 11 bases matching TRBD2. The closer fit of TRBJ2-7 to the DNA end suggests the J call may be wrong. The CDR3 is 16 residues long. The V gene's germline CDR1 is SEHNR and CDR2 FQNEAQ (reference sequence). The CDR3 DNA reads TGTGCCAGCGCCACCTTAGCGGGAGGGGTGACCTACGAGCAGTACTTC. Translated: CASATLAGGVTYEQYF.

V and J are TRBV1 and TRBJ2-2; TRBD2 reflects the table's D call only, with no check against the DNA. TRBV1 is designated a pseudogene. CDR3 length: 18 residues. CDR3 bases: TGCACCAGCAGCCAAGATAACGGCGGGGCCTGGGCGGCCGGGGAGCTGTTTTTT. This codes for CTSSQDNGGAWAAGELFF.

The chain links TRBV7-2 to TRBJ2-3, with 14 bases identical to TRBD2. CDR3 length equals 19 residues. Germline lookup yields CDR1 SGHTA and CDR2 FQGNSA. V gave up 5 bases and J gave up 4 bases; unmatched junction bases: 14. The CDR3 coding sequence is TGTGCCAGCAGCACGGGACTAGCGGGGGCCCAACTTGGCGCAGATACGCAGTATTTT. Translating it yields CASSTGLAGAQLGADTQYF.

The chain recombines TRBV6-5 with TRBJ1-2, with 10 positions matching TRBD1. Losses at the gene ends were 5 bases for V and 4 bases for J; bases not matched to a gene: 4. CDR1 and CDR2 from the germline V gene are MNHEY and SVGAGI. CDR3 size: 14 residues. CDR3 nucleotides: TGTGCCAGCAGTAGGACAGGGGGTGGCTATGGCTACACCTTC. This encodes CASSRTGGGYGYTF.

This clone was observed a single time. V and J are TRBV28 and TRBJ1-2; possible D gene TRBD1, 5 bases. Looked up from germline, CDR1 is MDHEN and CDR2 is SYDVKM. The CDR3 is made up of 17 amino acids. V lost 2 bases to trimming and J lost 4 bases, with 20 bases between them. The CDR3 coding sequence is TGTGCCAGCAGTTTAAGAGGTCAGGAAGGGGACTTCTATGGCTACACCTTC. Translated, it gives CASSLRGQEGDFYGYTF.

The chain uses TRBV5-1 and TRBJ2-2, with TRBD2 matching 13 bases. The CDR3 covers 17 residues. The germline gives CDR1 SGHRS, CDR2 YFSETQ. Trimming cost V 3 bases and J 5 bases; bases outside gene matches: 7. CDR3 residues: CASSSTSGGAKTGELFF. CDR3 nucleotide sequence: TGCGCCAGCAGCTCAACTAGCGGGGGGGCCAAAACCGGGGAGCTGTTTTTT.

This clone was counted a few times. The chain recombines TRBV10-3 with TRBJ1-5; no clear D. The CDR3 is made up of 13 amino acids. Trimming stripped 2 bases from V and 9 bases from J, with 11 bases between. CDR1 is ENHRY, CDR2 SYGVKD, per germline. CDR3 sequence (DNA): TGTGCCATCAGTGAGGGAGGAGGAACGCCCCAGCATTTT. This sequence encodes CAISEGGGTPQHF.

The rearrangement links TRBV2 to TRBJ1-5, with 9 nucleotides matching TRBD1. This CDR3 is 16 amino acids long. CDR1 is SNHLY and CDR2 is FYNNEI in the germline V gene. V shed 4 bases and J 3 bases; nucleotides not matched to a gene: 7. In DNA, the CDR3 is TGTGCCAGCAGTGGTCCCGGGACAGGGAACAATCAGCCCCAGCATTTT. Translated: CASSGPGTGNNQPQHF.

J is TRBJ2-1 and V is TRBV19; 7 nucleotides align to TRBD2. J was trimmed by 8 bases and V by 1 base; bases with no gene match: 8. Germline V gene lookup returns CDR1 LNHDA and CDR2 SQIVND (reference sequence). The CDR3 is made up of 15 amino acids. DNA for the CDR3: TGTGCCAGTAGTATAGGTCCCGAGGGGAGGGATGAGCAGTTCTTC. Translated: CASSIGPEGRDEQFF.

The chain uses TRBV10-2 and TRBJ2-7, with 7 nucleotides matching TRBD1. V dropped 6 bases and J dropped 4; count of bases not matched to a gene: 9. The CDR3 loop spans 14 amino acids. Germline-derived CDR1 and CDR2 are WSHSY and SAAADI. The DNA of the CDR3 is TGCGCCAGCAGCCAAATGAGGGGGCCTTACGAGCAGTACTTC. Protein product: CASSQMRGPYEQYF.

The chain has TRBV7-2 and TRBJ2-3; the D gene is possibly TRBD2 (6 bases). The CDR3 covers 16 residues. Germline CDR1 and CDR2: SGHTA and FQGNSA. Trimming pared 4 bases from V and 3 bases from J, leaving 17 bases between. The CDR3 DNA sequence: TGTGCCAGCAGCTCAGGTGCGGGGATTTTTACAGATACGCAGTATTTT. Translating gives CASSSGAGIFTDTQYF.